This TCR beta chain was captured by sequencing in a study of identical twins. Overall study results and limits: Beta clonotypes that were abundant in cord blood contained fewer insertions, a pattern absent from memory repertoires.

This clonotype was detected only a few times. Its antigen is not identified. Template switching added a universal primer binding site, and final cDNA carried unique molecular identifiers. TCRdb reanalysed the 5' RACE reads using MiXCR and keeps one entry per CDR3 protein. This sample has about 720,000 distinct CDR3 sequences; over 15% occur once, and the top ten carry around 13%. Germline CDR1 SGHAT, CDR2 FQNNGV. The junction had 8 bases not matched to a gene; V was cut back by 3 bases and J by 6 bases. The length of the CDR3 is 15 residues. The same specimen was also included in a second study, on T cells expressing NK-cell markers. As reported in that work: NKG2C+ dominant clonotype frequencies in six or seven donors were about 1.0-7.0% of CD8+ T cells.

This receptor was obtained from a woman under 30 in good health. Sequencing input: PBMCs. The V and J genes are TRBV11-2 and TRBJ2-7, with 10 bases aligning to TRBD2. Here the CDR3 DNA reads TGTGCCAGCAGCTTCGCACTAGCGGGGACTGGCGAGCAGTACTTC. Encoded protein: CASSFALAGTGEQYF.